This T cell receptor (beta chain) was recorded in a study of cytomegalovirus exposure and HLA in healthy donors. The germline V gene encodes CDR1 MNHEY and CDR2 SVGAGI. The CDR3 length is 14 residues. V was clipped by 5 bases and J by 2 bases, with 10 bases between them. The study's findings and limits: Among donors in an Asian-associated ancestry cluster, a later analysis reportedly found fewer N-insertions than the roughly 730-donor mean.

About this clone: Its antigen is undetermined.

PCR primers comprised 60 Vbeta and 13 Jbeta primers. Profiling relied on immunoSEQ multiplex PCR, and the TCRdb table lists in-frame clones only, not all of them. Recorded for this sample: 140,000 to 150,000 clones. The rearrangement joins TRBV6-5 to TRBJ2-1; D is possibly TRBD1 (5 bases). This receptor was taken from a male donor in good health and CMV-seronegative. The sequenced sample was PBMCs. The CDR3 sequence: CASSKGITYNEQFF. The CDR3 bases are TGTGCCAGCAGTAAGGGGATTACCTACAATGAGCAGTTCTTC.